Below are 6 T cell receptor beta chains sequenced from a single sample in a study of cytomegalovirus exposure and HLA in healthy donors. It was with 60 Vbeta and 13 Jbeta primers that the PCR ran. Libraries were prepared by immunoSEQ multiplex PCR; TCRdb keeps only in-frame clonotypes and omits some of them. The top ten hold about 5.7% of the sample, which has 150,000 to 200,000 clones, around 86% seen once. The sequenced material came from PBMCs. The receptors originated from a man aged 35 to 55 in good health and CMV-seropositive.

This clone has just a few counts. This chain uses TRBV19 with TRBJ1-3; no firm D call. This CDR3 comprises 14 residues. The ends were cut back, 7 bases at V and 4 bases at J, with 14 bases in the middle. Looked up from germline, CDR1 is LNHDA and CDR2 is SQIVND (reference sequence). The CDR3 reads CASNPGSTGNTIYF. CDR3 bases: TGTGCCAGTAATCCCGGGAGTACAGGAAACACCATATATTTT.

The genes are TRBV5-1 and TRBJ2-1; TRBD2 aligns across 13 bases. This CDR3 is built from 16 residues. V trimming: 3 bases; J trimming: 6 bases; junction bases outside the gene matches: 6. CDR1 and CDR2 from the germline V gene are SGHRS and YFSETQ. The CDR3 loop is CASSSTTSGGANEQFF. In DNA form, the CDR3 reads TGCGCCAGCAGCTCTACCACTAGCGGGGGGGCCAATGAGCAGTTCTTC.

This chain joins TRBV11-1 and TRBJ1-2, with no clear D. The CDR3 is made up of 17 amino acids. V dropped 1 base and J dropped 2 bases, with 17 bases sitting between them. CDR1 and CDR2 from the germline V gene are SGHAT and FQDESV (reference sequence). CDR3 region: CASSLGGQSRGNYGYTF. CDR3 sequence (DNA): TGTGCCAGCAGCTTAGGTGGTCAGAGCCGCGGCAACTATGGCTACACCTTC.

This clone was detected once. CDR3 DNA: TGTGCCAGCAGCGTGACTAGCGGGGGAGAGACCCAGTACTTC. Translated: CASSVTSGGETQYF. The chain is built from TRBV9 and TRBJ2-5, with 12 bases identical to TRBD2. J gave up 4 bases and V 2 bases, and 0 bases lay outside the gene matches. The CDR3 is 14 residues long. CDR1 is SGDLS and CDR2 is YYNGEE in the germline V gene. The entire variable domain, with the rest obtained from reference TRBV9 and TRBJ2-5, is as follows: DSGVTQTPKHLITATGQRVTLRCSPRSGDLSVYWYQQSLDQGLQFLIQYYNGEERAKGNILERFSAQQFPDLHSELNLSSLELGDSALYFCASSVTSGGETQYFGPGTRLLVL.

The gene calls are TRBV6-4 and TRBJ2-3; D possibly corresponds to TRBD1 (5 bases). This CDR3 comprises 14 residues. Germline CDR1 is MRHNA and CDR2 is SNTAGT. Trimming removed 8 bases at V and 0 bases at J, with 12 bases between. This CDR3 reads CASSTGTSTDTQYF. The CDR3 DNA is TGTGCCAGCTCCACAGGAACCAGCACAGATACGCAGTATTTT.

This chain joins TRBV15 and TRBJ2-6, with TRBD1 matching over 8 bases. Germline values: CDR1 LNHNV, CDR2 YYDKDF (reference sequence). The CDR3 is made up of 20 amino acids. The J segment lost 4 bases and the V segment lost 0 bases, leaving 14 bases of the junction unmatched. Written as DNA, the CDR3 is TGTGCCACCAGCAGAGATCTCGCGGACAGGGCGAGGGGGGGGGCCAACGTCCTGACTTTC. This sequence encodes CATSRDLADRARGGANVLTF.